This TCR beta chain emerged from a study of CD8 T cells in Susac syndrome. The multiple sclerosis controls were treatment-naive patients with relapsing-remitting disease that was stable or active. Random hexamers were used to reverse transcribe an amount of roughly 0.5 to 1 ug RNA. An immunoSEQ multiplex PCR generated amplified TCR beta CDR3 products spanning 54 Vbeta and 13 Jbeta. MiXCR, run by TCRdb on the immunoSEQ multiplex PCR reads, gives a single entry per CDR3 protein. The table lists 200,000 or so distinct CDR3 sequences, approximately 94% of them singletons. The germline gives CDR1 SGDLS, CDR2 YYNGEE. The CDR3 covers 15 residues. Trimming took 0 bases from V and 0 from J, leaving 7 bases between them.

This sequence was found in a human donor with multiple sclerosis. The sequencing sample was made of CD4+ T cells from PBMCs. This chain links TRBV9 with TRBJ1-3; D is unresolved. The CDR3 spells CASSVAPSSGNTIYF. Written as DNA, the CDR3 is TGTGCCAGCAGCGTAGCCCCGAGCTCTGGAAACACCATATATTTT.